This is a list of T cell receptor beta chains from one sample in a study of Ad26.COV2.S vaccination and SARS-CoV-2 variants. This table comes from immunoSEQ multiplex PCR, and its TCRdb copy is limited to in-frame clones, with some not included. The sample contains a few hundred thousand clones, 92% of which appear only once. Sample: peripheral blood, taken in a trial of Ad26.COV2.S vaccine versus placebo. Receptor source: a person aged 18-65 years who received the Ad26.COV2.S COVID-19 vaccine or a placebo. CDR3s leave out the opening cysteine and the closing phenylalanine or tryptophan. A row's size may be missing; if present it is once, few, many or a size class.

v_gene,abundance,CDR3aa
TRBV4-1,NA,ASSQPGVNYGYT
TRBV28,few,ASSQNTEAF
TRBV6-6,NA,ASIRLSEAF
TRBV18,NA,ASSPSGGHSYEQY
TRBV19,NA,ASSEDRGVNNQPQH
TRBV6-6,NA,ASSPRTGLGEQY
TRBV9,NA,ASSPQGGSNQPQH
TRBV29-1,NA,SVEGGGETQY
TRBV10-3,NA,AISEGGLAGITDTQY
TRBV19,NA,ASSPIPGRRYSNQPQH
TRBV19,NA,ASSTGGGLLVYNEQF
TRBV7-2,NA,ASSPSGNQPQH
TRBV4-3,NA,ASSQAAEASGNTIY
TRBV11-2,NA,ASSLDPNSNEQF
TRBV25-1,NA,ATRQGARDTQY
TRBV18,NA,ASSGGFSTDNEQF
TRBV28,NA,ASSLPLSSSGANVLT
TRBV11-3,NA,ASSLSGYTGELF
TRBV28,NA,ASSRATGRGDEKLF
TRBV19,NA,ASSLNSDSYNSPLH
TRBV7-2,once,ASSWGGGRQETQY
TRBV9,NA,ASRGTGYGYT
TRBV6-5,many,ASSYSVRSNEKLF
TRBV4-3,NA,ASSLSSSWGAGANVLT
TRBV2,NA,ASSIGQVNTGELF
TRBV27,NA,ASSLSGTNVLT
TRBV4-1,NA,ASSQDFGTYGYT
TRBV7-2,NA,ASSWNTGEDGYT
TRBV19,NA,ASRASPADTQY
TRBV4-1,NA,ASSQLQTLAKNIQY
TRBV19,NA,ASSPQMNTEAF
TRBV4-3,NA,ASSQEQGEVEQY
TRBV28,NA,ASSLDSAVGSSYNSPLH
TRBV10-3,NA,AISRSTENYGYT
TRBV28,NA,ASSLSAGGYT
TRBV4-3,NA,ASSQSPGGPYGYT
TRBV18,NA,ASSPDGFSPY
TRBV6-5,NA,ASSYGRGRSGNTIY
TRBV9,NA,ASSVGWTASTDTQY
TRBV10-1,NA,ASSESSGGEPYEQY
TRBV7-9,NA,ASSLLGGPGTQY
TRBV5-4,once,ASSFRHGQKEQY
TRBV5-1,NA,ASSEAEPRTGSSYEQY
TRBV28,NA,ASSQGTGGLIYSNQPQH
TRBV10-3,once,AISESFTGKETQY
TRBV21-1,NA,ASSGPGHPEGGGYTEAF
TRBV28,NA,ASSLLGTVVQPQH
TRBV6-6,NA,ASRTDRGYGYT
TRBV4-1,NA,ASSQYYRVSHEQY
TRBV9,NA,ASSVGRQNTEAF
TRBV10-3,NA,AGSGGTSTDTQY
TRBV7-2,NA,ASSGHPVQMDYEQY
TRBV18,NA,ASSLAGGFDEQF
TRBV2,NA,ASSEAPGQGGYEQY
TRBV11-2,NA,ASSPLAARVLHTIY